This T cell receptor (beta chain) derives from a study of vaccination and CD4 T cells after COVID-19. Treatment meaning: roughly 11-day PBMC culture with coronavirus spike peptide pools or control peptides (ViraFEST assay). This clonotype was counted between two and nine times. Its matching antigen is unknown. An Oncomine TCR Beta short-read assay was used to sequence the DNA from cultured CD4+ T cells. TCRdb re-called the PCR reads with MiXCR, one entry per CDR3 protein. The table shows some 9,000 distinct CDR3 sequences, with approximately 47% occurring only once. Specimen: CD4+ T cells from blood, cultured in vitro. The receptor was derived from a human donor who had recovered from COVID-19.

CDR3 sequence reads: CASKKQGGGTEAFF. The DNA for the CDR3 is TGTGCCAGCAAAAAACAGGGGGGAGGCACTGAAGCTTTCTTT. The genes are TRBV6-1 and TRBJ1-1; 8 nucleotides line up with TRBD1. The CDR3 length is 14 residues. Germline trimming cut 7 bases from V and 4 bases from J; bases unmatched to any gene: 8. CDR1 and CDR2 (germline): MNHNS, SASEGT.